This paragraph covers one TCR beta chain sequence. The sample originates from a study of technical replicates of blood from several donors. Sequenced by immunoSEQ multiplex PCR; TCRdb stores in-frame clones only, minus some. The repertoire has around 81,000 clones, approximately 80% of them found once; the top ten carry approximately 3.5%. The CDR3 is made up of 15 amino acids. CDR1 is SGHDN, CDR2 FVKESK, per germline. Trimming took 0 bases from V and 7 from J, leaving 13 bases between them. The chain uses TRBV14 and TRBJ2-1; TRBD2 might be the D (6 bases). The TCR sequence derives from a human donor in good health. Some clones in this sample may be carry-over from other donors' samples. Source material: PBMCs. CDR3 sequence reads: CASSQDGVGRNEQFF. The CDR3 bases are TGTGCCAGCAGCCAAGACGGAGTAGGGAGGAATGAGCAGTTCTTC.